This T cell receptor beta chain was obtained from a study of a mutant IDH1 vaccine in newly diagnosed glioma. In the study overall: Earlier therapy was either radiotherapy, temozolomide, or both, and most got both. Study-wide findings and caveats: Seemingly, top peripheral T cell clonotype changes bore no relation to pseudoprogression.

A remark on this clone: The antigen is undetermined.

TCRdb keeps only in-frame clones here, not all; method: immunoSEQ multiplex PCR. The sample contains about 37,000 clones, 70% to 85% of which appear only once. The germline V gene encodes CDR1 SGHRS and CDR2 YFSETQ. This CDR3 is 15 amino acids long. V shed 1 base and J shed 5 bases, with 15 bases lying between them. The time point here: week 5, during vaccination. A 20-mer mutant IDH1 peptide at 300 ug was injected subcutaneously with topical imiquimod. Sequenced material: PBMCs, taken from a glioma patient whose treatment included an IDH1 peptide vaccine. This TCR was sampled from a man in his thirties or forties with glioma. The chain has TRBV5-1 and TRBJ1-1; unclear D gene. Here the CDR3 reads CASSLKGYGETEAFF. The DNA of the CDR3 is TGCGCCAGCAGCTTGAAAGGATATGGAGAGACTGAAGCTTTCTTT.